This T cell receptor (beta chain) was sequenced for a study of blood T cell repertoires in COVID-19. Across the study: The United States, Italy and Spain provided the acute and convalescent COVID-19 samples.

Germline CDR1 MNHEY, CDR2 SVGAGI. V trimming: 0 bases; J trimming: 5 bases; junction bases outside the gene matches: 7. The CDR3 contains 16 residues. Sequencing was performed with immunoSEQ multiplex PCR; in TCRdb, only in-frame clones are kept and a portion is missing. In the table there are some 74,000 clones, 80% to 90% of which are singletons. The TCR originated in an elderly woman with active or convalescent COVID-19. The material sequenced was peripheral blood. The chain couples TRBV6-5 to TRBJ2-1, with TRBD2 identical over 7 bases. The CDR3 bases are TGTGCCAGCAGTTACTCGAGCGGGAAAACCAACAATGAGCAGTTCTTC. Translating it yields CASSYSSGKTNNEQFF.